This entry lists 8 T cell receptor beta chains sequenced from one sample in a study of cytomegalovirus exposure and HLA in healthy donors. Assay used: immunoSEQ multiplex PCR; TCRdb lists only in-frame clones, some missing. The sample contains over 200,000 clones, around nine tenths of which appear only once. Sequenced: PBMCs. The source of these receptors is a woman aged 18-30 years in good health and CMV-seronegative.

The chain uses TRBV6-1 and TRBJ2-2; no definite D call. Trimming cost V 2 bases and J 4 bases, with 8 bases left between them. This CDR3 has 14 amino acids. The germline CDR1 and CDR2 sequences are MNHNS and SASEGT. As DNA, the CDR3 is TGTGCCAGCAGTGAATTGAGAGTCACCGGGGAGCTGTTTTTT. Amino acids: CASSELRVTGELFF.

The chain carries TRBV13 and TRBJ2-5; 7 bases are a match to TRBD2. CDR1 and CDR2 from the germline V gene are PRHDT and FYEKMQ (reference sequence). With V trimmed by 5 bases and J by 1 base, 16 bases remained unmatched. CDR3 length: 18 amino acids. In DNA form, the CDR3 reads TGTGCCAGCAGCCTATTGGGGAGGGAGGCCTGGGGCCAAGAGACCCAGTACTTC. Translation: CASSLLGREAWGQETQYF.

V usage is TRBV4-2 and J usage is TRBJ2-7, with TRBD2 matching over 7 bases. The CDR3 loop spans 15 amino acids. Germline loops: CDR1 LGHNA, CDR2 YNFKEQ. With V trimmed by 0 bases and J by 6 bases, 8 bases remained unmatched. The DNA for the CDR3 is TGTGCCAGCAGCCAAGATGTGGGGGGGTTATCCGAGCAGTACTTC. Amino acids: CASSQDVGGLSEQYF.

The chain combines TRBV6-5 with TRBJ2-7; a possible D gene is TRBD2 (6 bases). V was pared by 7 bases and J by 2 bases, with 15 bases between. The CDR3 runs 14 residues. The V gene's germline CDR1 is MNHEY and CDR2 SVGAGI. CDR3 residues: CASKSGGITYEQYF. CDR3 nucleotide sequence: TGTGCCAGCAAGTCAGGCGGGATCACCTACGAGCAGTACTTC.

V is TRBV7-8 and J is TRBJ2-7; D possibly corresponds to TRBD1 (5 bases). The germline gives CDR1 SGHVS, CDR2 FQNEAQ. Trimming stripped 2 bases from V and 3 bases from J, with 11 bases between. This CDR3 has 14 residues. The CDR3 loop is CASSLPQTDYEQYF. The CDR3 region has the DNA TGTGCCAGCAGCTTACCCCAGACAGACTACGAGCAGTACTTC.

This chain links TRBV7-8 with TRBJ2-7, with a tentative D call TRBD2 (6 bases). The germline V gene encodes CDR1 SGHVS and CDR2 FQNEAQ. The ends were cut back, 0 bases at V and 4 bases at J, with 13 bases in the middle. The CDR3 contains 15 residues. The CDR3 coding sequence is TGTGCCAGCAGCTTAGCCCATAGCGGACGTTACGAGCAGTACTTC. Translating gives CASSLAHSGRYEQYF.

The chain joins TRBV29-1 to TRBJ2-4; D is possibly TRBD2 (6 bases). This CDR3 comprises 15 residues. Germline V gene sequence: CDR1 SQVTM, CDR2 ANQGSEA. Trimming removed 1 base at V and 7 bases at J, with 17 bases between. Here the CDR3 reads CSVEVGVGGSNIQYF. CDR3 DNA sequence: TGCAGCGTTGAAGTCGGAGTCGGGGGTTCGAACATTCAGTACTTC.

DNA of the CDR3: TGTGCCAGCAGCTTAAGTGCAGGGGGCTACGAGCAGTACTTC. Amino acid sequence: CASSLSAGGYEQYF. This sequence joins TRBV7-3 and TRBJ2-7, with 7 bases that match TRBD1. J gave up 3 bases and V 1 base, and 3 bases lay outside the gene matches. CDR1 is SGHTA, CDR2 FQGTGA, per germline. The CDR3 has 14 amino acids. The full variable domain, with the rest looked up from reference TRBV7-3 and TRBJ2-7, is GAGVSQTPSNKVTEKGKYVELRCDPISGHTALYWYRQSLGQGPEFLIYFQGTGAADDSGLPNDRFFAVRPEGSVSTLKIQRTERGDSAVYLCASSLSAGGYEQYFGPGTRLTVT.